Below, 22 T cell receptor beta chains from the same sample are listed, as sequenced in a study of beta chain features in type 1 diabetes. What was sequenced were expressed TCRB transcripts, since all of the isolated RNA had been reverse transcribed. Only in-frame clones appear in the TCRdb table, and some are missing; sequencing was by immunoSEQ multiplex PCR. The sample has about 60,000 clones; over 50% are singletons. The sequenced material came from Tregs from blood. The source of these receptors is a woman under 30 in good health.

The V and J genes are TRBV5-1 and TRBJ1-1, with D hard to call. The germline V gene encodes CDR1 SGHRS and CDR2 YFSETQ. The CDR3 is made up of 12 amino acids. The V end was cut by 4 bases, the J end by 7 bases, with 11 bases between. This CDR3 reads CASSLHGVEAFF. The DNA for the CDR3 is TGCGCCAGCAGCCTGCACGGGGTTGAAGCTTTCTTT.

This clone was seen more than once but under ten times. Compared with germline, one end of the junction differs, possibly owing to a read error. This rearrangement joins TRBV7-9 to TRBJ2-1; 7 nucleotides match TRBD1. Per the germline V gene, CDR1 is SEHNR and CDR2 is FQNEAQ (reference sequence). The CDR3 is 13 amino acids. The CDR3, as DNA: TGTGCCAGCACCTTACAGGGGAAAGATGAGCAGTTCTTC. This sequence encodes CASTLQGKDEQFF. Looking up the rest from reference TRBV7-9 and TRBJ2-1 gives the full variable domain: DTGVSQNPRHKITKRGQNVTFRCDPISEHNRLYWYRQTLGQGPEFLTYFQNEAQLEKSRLLSDRFSAERPKGSFSTLEIQRTEQGDSAMYLCASTLQGKDEQFFGPGTRLTVL.

This clone occurred once. In DNA form, the CDR3 reads TGTGCCACCAGACAGGGGGGCTATGGCTACACCTTC. Encoded protein: CATRQGGYGYTF. The chain uses TRBV6-1 and TRBJ1-2; 9 nucleotides agree with TRBD1. With 10 bases clipped from V and 4 bases from J, the junction kept 4 bases outside the gene matches. Germline loops: CDR1 MNHNS, CDR2 SASEGT. The CDR3 covers 12 residues.

This clone was counted only a few times. CDR3 nucleotide sequence: TGTGCCAGCAGTCCGGGGGAGGGGTCGGGAGAGACCCAGTACTTC. The encoded protein is CASSPGEGSGETQYF. V usage is TRBV2 and J usage is TRBJ2-5; 7 nucleotides align to TRBD2. Germline V lookup: CDR1 SNHLY, CDR2 FYNNEI. V was pared by 5 bases and J by 4 bases, with 10 bases of the junction left unmatched. The CDR3 contains 15 residues.

This chain joins TRBV4-1 and TRBJ2-2, with D possibly TRBD2 on 5 matching bases. This CDR3 contains 17 residues. V was trimmed by 0 bases and J by 1 base, leaving 12 bases between them. CDR1 and CDR2 from the germline V gene are MGHRA and YSYEKL. This chain's CDR3 is CASSQEVSRGNTGELFF. The CDR3 coding sequence is TGCGCCAGCAGCCAAGAAGTGAGTCGGGGGAACACCGGGGAGCTGTTTTTT.

The V and J genes are TRBV18 and TRBJ1-4, with D perhaps matching TRBD1 (6 bases). Between the trimmed V and J ends, which lost 5 bases and 13 bases, there was a span of 14 bases. The CDR3 runs to 12 residues. CDR1 is KGHSH and CDR2 is LQKENI in the germline V gene. The CDR3 region is CASSSGERTLFF. The CDR3 coding sequence is TGTGCCAGCTCATCAGGGGAAAGGACACTGTTTTTT.

The chain recombines TRBV28 with TRBJ2-3; the D gene is possibly TRBD2 (6 bases). This CDR3 has 14 amino acids. Looked up from germline, CDR1 is MDHEN and CDR2 is SYDVKM. The V end lost 7 bases, the J end lost 0 bases, and 11 bases lay between the germline ends. In DNA, the CDR3 is TGTGCCAGCAATGGCGGGATAAGCACAGATACGCAGTATTTT. Translated: CASNGGISTDTQYF.

The V gene is TRBV9, the J gene TRBJ1-3; D is unclear. The CDR3 consists of 14 residues. Germline V gives CDR1 SGDLS, CDR2 YYNGEE. V was cut by 0 bases and J by 7 bases, with 11 bases left in between. CDR3 DNA sequence: TGTGCCAGCAGCGTAGGGATTGCGAGGAACACCATATATTTT. Protein sequence: CASSVGIARNTIYF.

This clone has a handful of counts. Within the sample, other DNA sequences also encode this same CDR3. The chain recombines TRBV7-2 with TRBJ2-5, with 7 positions matching TRBD2. The CDR3 has 13 amino acids. Trimming cost V 5 bases and J 4 bases; bases outside gene matches: 4. Germline V CDR1 and CDR2: SGHTA, FQGNSA. CDR3 protein: CASSQGLGETQYF. The CDR3 nucleotides are TGTGCCAGCAGCCAAGGACTAGGAGAGACCCAGTACTTC.

V usage is TRBV18 and J usage is TRBJ2-1, with 7 bases aligning to TRBD2. Per germline, CDR1 KGHSH and CDR2 LQKENI. This CDR3 is built from 14 residues. The junction had 9 bases not matched to a gene; V was cut back by 6 bases and J by 7 bases. The CDR3 DNA reads TGTGCCAGCTCTTGGGCGGGGGATTCGAATGAGCAGTTCTTC. Translation gives CASSWAGDSNEQFF.

The chain couples TRBV18 to TRBJ2-2; 7 nucleotides agree with TRBD2. This CDR3 is built from 13 residues. With 3 bases clipped from V and 5 bases from J, the junction kept 0 bases outside the gene matches. The germline V gene encodes CDR1 KGHSH and CDR2 LQKENI. The CDR3 bases are TGTGCCAGCTCACCGGGACTAACCGGGGAGCTGTTTTTT. This translates into CASSPGLTGELFF.

The gene calls are TRBV7-2 and TRBJ1-4; D perhaps matches TRBD1 (6 bases). This CDR3 is built from 16 residues. Germline V lookup: CDR1 SGHTA, CDR2 FQGNSA. V lost 4 bases and J lost 5, with 17 bases in between. CDR3 sequence: CASSSEEAGENEKLFF. The CDR3 region has the DNA TGTGCCAGCAGCTCGGAGGAGGCAGGGGAAAATGAAAAACTGTTTTTT. The variable domain in full, with the rest retrieved from reference TRBV7-2 and TRBJ1-4, is GAGVSQSPSNKVTEKGKDVELRCDPISGHTALYWYRQSLGQGLEFLIYFQGNSAPDKSGLPSDRFSAERTGGSVSTLTIQRTQQEDSAVYLCASSSEEAGENEKLFFGSGTQLSVL.

This clone came up a few times. The rearrangement links TRBV6-5 to TRBJ2-7; tentatively, D is TRBD1 (6 bases). Germline CDR1 is MNHEY and CDR2 is SVGAGI. The length of the CDR3 is 14 residues. Trimming took 6 bases from V and 2 from J, leaving 14 bases between them. CDR3: CASRTTGYPYEQYF. The CDR3 DNA reads as TGTGCCAGCAGAACGACAGGTTACCCCTACGAGCAGTACTTC.

The chain links TRBV6-6 to TRBJ1-1; D is ambiguous. CDR3 length: 15 amino acids. Trimming took off 0 bases at V and 4 bases at J, with 12 bases between the two ends. Germline CDR1 MNHNY, CDR2 SVGAGI (reference sequence). CDR3 loop: CASSYSIPGITEAFF. The CDR3, as DNA: TGTGCCAGCAGTTACTCGATACCCGGGATCACTGAAGCTTTCTTT.

The chain carries TRBV2 and TRBJ2-5, with D possibly being TRBD2 (7 bases). CDR1 and CDR2 (germline): SNHLY, FYNNEI. The CDR3 loop spans 16 amino acids. The V and J ends lost 8 bases and 2 bases respectively, with 21 bases between them. The CDR3 loop reads CASRGAGVIRQETQYF. The CDR3 region has the DNA TGTGCCAGCCGGGGGGCGGGAGTCATAAGGCAAGAGACCCAGTACTTC.

The rearrangement joins TRBV7-2 to TRBJ1-5; TRBD1 aligns across 7 bases. The CDR3 sequence is 13 residues long. Germline V gene data show CDR1 as SGHTA and CDR2 as FQGNSA. Trimming removed 7 bases from V and 6 bases from J; junction bases left unmatched: 6. CDR3 coding DNA: TGTGCCAGCACCCCTGACAGGGCTCAGCCCCAGCATTTT. This codes for CASTPDRAQPQHF. The full variable domain, completed using reference TRBV7-2 and TRBJ1-5, is GAGVSQSPSNKVTEKGKDVELRCDPISGHTALYWYRQSLGQGLEFLIYFQGNSAPDKSGLPSDRFSAERTGGSVSTLTIQRTQQEDSAVYLCASTPDRAQPQHFGDGTRLSIL.

This clone was seen more than once but under ten times. The gene calls are TRBV19 and TRBJ2-1, with a tentative D call TRBD2 (6 bases). Germline V CDR1 and CDR2: LNHDA, SQIVND (reference sequence). V was clipped by 10 bases and J by 3 bases, with 19 bases between them. The CDR3 loop spans 15 amino acids. CDR3 DNA: TGTGCCACCACAAGCTACGGGGGACTCTACAATGAGCAGTTCTTC. This encodes CATTSYGGLYNEQFF.

The J gene is TRBJ2-3, the V gene TRBV7-9; D is perhaps TRBD2 (6 bases). Germline lookup yields CDR1 SEHNR and CDR2 FQNEAQ (reference sequence). V was trimmed by 1 base and J by 4 bases, leaving 9 bases between them. This CDR3 region has 14 residues. CDR3 region: CASSLGLAADTQYF. CDR3 sequence (DNA): TGTGCCAGCAGCTTAGGGTTAGCGGCAGATACGCAGTATTTT.

The chain joins TRBV7-2 to TRBJ2-3; TRBD2 matches 10 bases. The germline gives CDR1 SGHTA, CDR2 FQGNSA. V dropped 3 bases and J dropped 4; count of bases not matched to a gene: 4. The CDR3 runs 15 residues. DNA of the CDR3: TGTGCCAGCAGCTTCCTCGGACTAGCGGCAGATACGCAGTATTTT. It encodes CASSFLGLAADTQYF.

This chain uses TRBV5-1 with TRBJ2-7; D perhaps matches TRBD2 (7 bases). The CDR3 extends over 14 amino acids. The V end was cut by 3 bases, the J end by 0 bases, with 10 bases between. The germline CDR1 and CDR2 sequences are SGHRS and YFSETQ. CDR3 loop: CASSSRGPSYEQYF. The CDR3 DNA is TGCGCCAGCAGCTCGCGGGGGCCCTCCTACGAGCAGTACTTC.

This clone was counted a few times. The chain joins TRBV9 to TRBJ2-1, with 7 bases aligning to TRBD2. Losses at the gene ends were 3 bases for V and 8 bases for J; bases not matched to a gene: 8. Germline loops: CDR1 SGDLS, CDR2 YYNGEE. The CDR3 is made up of 14 amino acids. In nucleotides, the CDR3 is TGTGCCAGCAGCGCAGGACTAGGCCCCGATGAGCAGTTCTTC. Residues: CASSAGLGPDEQFF.

The chain recombines TRBV27 with TRBJ1-4; D is perhaps TRBD1 (5 bases). V dropped 8 bases and J dropped 0 bases, with 13 bases sitting between them. From germline, CDR1 is MNHEY and CDR2 SMNVEV (reference sequence). The CDR3 loop spans 15 amino acids. The CDR3 region is CASRATVATNEKLFF. CDR3 in DNA: TGTGCCAGCCGAGCGACAGTTGCAACTAATGAAAAACTGTTTTTT. The entire variable domain, with the rest obtained from reference TRBV27 and TRBJ1-4, is as follows: EAQVTQNPRYLITVTGKKLTVTCSQNMNHEYMSWYRQDPGLGLRQIYYSMNVEVTDKGDVPEGYKVSRKEKRNFPLILESPSPNQTSLYFCASRATVATNEKLFFGSGTQLSVL.